One sample yielded the 4 T cell receptor beta chains listed below, sequenced in a study of blood T cell repertoires in COVID-19. Sequencing used immunoSEQ multiplex PCR; TCRdb keeps in-frame clones, though not all of them. The sample holds 300,000 to 500,000 clones, roughly 90% seen once. Sequencing input: PBMCs or T cells enriched from blood (not recorded which). Receptors originate from a woman aged 25 to 45 with acute COVID-19.

This clone was seen only once. V gene TRBV9 combines with J gene TRBJ1-2; D is perhaps TRBD1 (5 bases). The CDR3 extends over 16 amino acids. CDR1 SGDLS and CDR2 YYNGEE come from the germline V gene. Trimming removed 3 bases at V and 8 bases at J, with 23 bases between. CDR3 coding DNA: TGTGCCAGCAGCGCCTCTTCAGACGTACGGCAGGGCGGCTACACCTTC. Protein sequence: CASSASSDVRQGGYTF.

The chain links TRBV9 to TRBJ2-1, with TRBD2 matching 12 bases. V trimming: 0 bases; J trimming: 9 bases; junction bases outside the gene matches: 4. The CDR3 loop spans 15 amino acids. Germline values: CDR1 SGDLS, CDR2 YYNGEE. The CDR3 loop reads CASSVGTSGVSEQFF. Here the CDR3 DNA reads TGTGCCAGCAGCGTAGGGACTAGCGGGGTTAGTGAGCAGTTCTTC.

This clone was observed once. V usage is TRBV28 and J usage is TRBJ2-7, with 7 nucleotides matching TRBD1. CDR1 MDHEN and CDR2 SYDVKM come from the germline V gene. Unmatched junction bases numbered 6, after V lost 5 bases and J lost 2 bases. The CDR3 extends over 14 amino acids. The CDR3 protein is CASSPFDRAYEQYF. DNA of the CDR3: TGTGCCAGCAGTCCCTTCGACAGGGCCTACGAGCAGTACTTC.

The CDR3 DNA follows: TGTGCCAGCAGCCTACCGGGACAGAGTAACTACACCTTC. This sequence encodes CASSLPGQSNYTF. V gene TRBV5-5 combines with J gene TRBJ1-2; TRBD1 agrees at 7 bases. Germline values: CDR1 SGHKS, CDR2 YYEKEE (reference sequence). The ends lost 4 bases at V and 10 bases at J; junction bases unmatched: 10. The CDR3 is made up of 13 amino acids.